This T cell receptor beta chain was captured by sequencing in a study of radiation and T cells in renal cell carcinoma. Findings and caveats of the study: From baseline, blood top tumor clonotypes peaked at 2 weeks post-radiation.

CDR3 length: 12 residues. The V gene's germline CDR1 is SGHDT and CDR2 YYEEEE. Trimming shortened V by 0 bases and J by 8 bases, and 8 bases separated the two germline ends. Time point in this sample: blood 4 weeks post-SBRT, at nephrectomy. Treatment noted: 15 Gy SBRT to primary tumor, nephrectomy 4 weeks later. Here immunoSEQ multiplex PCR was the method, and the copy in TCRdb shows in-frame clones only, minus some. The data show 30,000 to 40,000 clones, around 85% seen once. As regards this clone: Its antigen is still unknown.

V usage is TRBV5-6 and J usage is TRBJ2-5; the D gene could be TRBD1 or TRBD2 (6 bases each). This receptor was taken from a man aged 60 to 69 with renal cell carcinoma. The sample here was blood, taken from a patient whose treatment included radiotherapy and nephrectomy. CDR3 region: CASSLEGGTQYF. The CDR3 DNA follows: TGTGCCAGCAGCTTGGAGGGGGGTACCCAGTACTTC. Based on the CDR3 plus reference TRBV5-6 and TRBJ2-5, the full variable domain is DAGVTQSPTHLIKTRGQQVTLRCSPKSGHDTVSWYQQALGQGPQFIFQYYEEEERQRGNFPDRFSGHQFPNYSSELNVNALLLGDSALYLCASSLEGGTQYFGPGTRLLVL.